The clone carrying this TCR beta chain came up a few times. Here immunoSEQ multiplex PCR was the method, and the copy in TCRdb shows in-frame clones only, minus some. The table includes about 40,000 clones, approximately 89% detected once. This record comes from a study of control samples from healthy donors and cancer patients. Trimming shortened V by 4 bases and J by 0 bases, and 11 bases separated the two germline ends. The CDR3 consists of 15 residues. Germline V lookup: CDR1 SGHTA, CDR2 FQGNSA. Sequenced input: PBMCs. This clonotype originated in a woman aged 55-70 years with lung cancer. The chain joins TRBV7-2 to TRBJ2-3, with D maybe TRBD2 (6 bases). The CDR3 nucleotides are TGTGCCAGCAGCTCCTCGCGGGACAGCACAGATACGCAGTATTTT. This sequence encodes CASSSSRDSTDTQYF.